These 30 T cell receptor beta chains came from one sample sequenced in a study of cytomegalovirus exposure and HLA in healthy donors. The PCR employed 60 Vbeta primers together with 13 Jbeta primers. The assay was immunoSEQ multiplex PCR, and TCRdb's table has in-frame clones only and misses some. The repertoire holds 95,000 to 100,000 clones, 65% to 75% seen once, with about 1.9% in the top ten. The specimen sequenced was PBMCs. The source of these receptors is a woman between 40 and 50 years old in good health and CMV-seronegative.

The rearrangement uses TRBV14 and TRBJ2-1; 8 positions match TRBD2. The CDR3 contains 19 residues. In germline, CDR1 is SGHDN, CDR2 FVKESK. V was pared by 0 bases and J by 5 bases, with 15 bases of the junction left unmatched. CDR3 sequence reads: CASSQESSVSGRADNEQFF. DNA for the CDR3: TGTGCCAGCAGCCAAGAATCGAGCGTCTCCGGGAGGGCCGACAATGAGCAGTTCTTC.

The V call is TRBV18, the J call TRBJ2-5; TRBD1 matches at 9 bases. Germline V gives CDR1 KGHSH, CDR2 LQKENI. CDR3 size: 16 residues. With V trimmed by 0 bases and J by 5 bases, 7 bases remained unmatched. Here the CDR3 reads CASSPPTGGQYETQYF. DNA for the CDR3: TGTGCCAGCTCACCACCGACAGGGGGGCAATATGAGACCCAGTACTTC.

This clone was observed a few times. The CDR3 reads CASSIGTGDQETQYF. Here the CDR3 DNA reads TGTGCCAGCAGCATCGGGACAGGGGACCAAGAGACCCAGTACTTC. The rearrangement links TRBV5-8 to TRBJ2-5; 10 bases are a match to TRBD1. CDR3 length: 15 amino acids. Losses at the gene ends were 4 bases for V and 0 bases for J; bases not matched to a gene: 3. CDR1 is SGHTS and CDR2 is YDEGEE in the germline V gene.

The rearrangement uses TRBV27 and TRBJ2-7; a possible D gene is TRBD1 (6 bases). The germline V gene has CDR1 MNHEY and CDR2 SMNVEV (reference sequence). Trimming removed 3 bases from V and 3 bases from J, with 9 bases in between. The CDR3 contains 13 residues. The CDR3, as DNA: TGTGCCAGCAGTTTTCGAGGGGGCTACGAGCAGTACTTC. Translation gives CASSFRGGYEQYF.

The chain carries TRBV5-1 and TRBJ1-3; 10 nucleotides line up with TRBD1. V trimming: 4 bases; J trimming: 3 bases; junction bases outside the gene matches: 10. Germline loops: CDR1 SGHRS, CDR2 YFSETQ. The CDR3 has 17 amino acids. CDR3 coding DNA: TGCGCCAGCAGCATACCGGGACAGGGGATTAATGGAAACACCATATATTTT. Protein product: CASSIPGQGINGNTIYF.

This sequence joins TRBV7-3 and TRBJ1-1; D may be TRBD1 (5 bases). CDR1 is SGHTA, CDR2 FQGTGA, per germline. V was cut by 2 bases and J by 1 base, with 8 bases left in between. The CDR3 consists of 14 residues. CDR3 in DNA: TGTGCCAGCAGCTTACCAGGGCCGAACACTGAAGCTTTCTTT. This encodes CASSLPGPNTEAFF.

The chain links TRBV10-1 to TRBJ2-1; 7 nucleotides match TRBD2. The V gene end was trimmed by 4 bases and the J gene end by 7 bases; junction bases not matched to a gene: 10. This CDR3 is 15 amino acids long. Germline loops: CDR1 WNHNN, CDR2 SYGVQD (reference sequence). The CDR3 DNA reads as TGCGCCAGCAGTGGGTTGGCTAGCGGCGGGAATGAGCAGTTCTTC. Translating gives CASSGLASGGNEQFF.

This chain connects TRBV18 to TRBJ2-5; D may be TRBD1 (6 bases). The ends were cut back, 3 bases at V and 0 bases at J, with 14 bases in the middle. Germline V gene lookup returns CDR1 KGHSH and CDR2 LQKENI. This CDR3 region has 16 residues. The CDR3 bases are TGTGCCAGCTCACCCGCCCGGACAGAGAACCAAGAGACCCAGTACTTC. It specifies CASSPARTENQETQYF. The full variable domain, in which reference TRBV18 and TRBJ2-5 provide the parts outside the CDR3, is NAGVMQNPRHLVRRRGQEARLRCSPMKGHSHVYWYRQLPEEGLKFMVYLQKENIIDESGMPKERFSAEFPKEGPSILRIQQVVRGDSAAYFCASSPARTENQETQYFGPGTRLLVL.

Note on this clone: This may be a read error: a much more frequent sequence differs by one nucleotide. Additional DNA sequences in this sample encode the identical CDR3. The rearrangement uses TRBV2 and TRBJ2-3, with 11 bases fitting TRBD2. V gave up 4 bases and J gave up 3 bases; unmatched junction bases: 0. The CDR3 has 14 amino acids. Looked up from germline, CDR1 is SNHLY and CDR2 is FYNNEI. CDR3 DNA: TGTGCCAGCAGTGGACTAGCGGGAACAGATACGCAGTATTTT. Its translation is CASSGLAGTDTQYF.

The chain employs TRBV5-1 and TRBJ1-4; the D gene is possibly TRBD1 (5 bases). Germline V lookup: CDR1 SGHRS, CDR2 YFSETQ. The CDR3 covers 18 residues. Trimming took 4 bases from V and 2 from J, leaving 21 bases between them. The CDR3, as DNA: TGCGCCAGCAGCCCGGGCCGAGGGAGGGGCACTACTAATGAAAAACTGTTTTTT. It translates to CASSPGRGRGTTNEKLFF.

A note on this clone: No DNA is shown, since the ends of the CDR3 on it are uncertain; the CDR3 is the one TCRdb lists. V usage is TRBV18 and J usage is TRBJ2-3; TRBD2, the table's D call, lacks a check against the DNA. Germline V gene lookup returns CDR1 KGHSH and CDR2 LQKENI. The CDR3 spans 17 residues, counting both ends. Here the CDR3 reads CASSPPFLRAGRDTQYF.

The chain is built from TRBV6-1 and TRBJ1-1, with D possibly matching TRBD1 (6 bases). V dropped 6 bases and J dropped 11 bases, with 22 bases sitting between them. This CDR3 is 14 amino acids long. Per germline, CDR1 MNHNS and CDR2 SASEGT. This CDR3 is CASRPTGGDLAAFF. The CDR3 DNA is TGTGCCAGCAGGCCGACAGGTGGCGATCTGGCTGCTTTCTTT.

The chain has TRBV5-4 and TRBJ1-6, with 7 bases identical to TRBD1. Germline loops: CDR1 SGHNT, CDR2 YYREEE (reference sequence). With 3 bases clipped from V and 0 bases from J, the junction kept 9 bases outside the gene matches. CDR3 length equals 18 residues. The CDR3 DNA follows: TGTGCCAGCAGCTCGGGACAGCCCAGGAGCTCCTATAATTCACCCCTCCACTTT. Its translation: CASSSGQPRSSYNSPLHF.

This clone has more than one count but fewer than ten. The chain's CDR3 is CASSQDKAGGYEQYF. In DNA form, the CDR3 reads TGCGCCAGCAGCCAAGATAAAGCAGGGGGCTACGAGCAGTACTTC. The genes are TRBV4-3 and TRBJ2-7, with 7 bases that match TRBD1. Germline V gene sequence: CDR1 LGHNA, CDR2 YSLEER. The length of the CDR3 is 15 residues. V gave up 0 bases and J gave up 3 bases; unmatched junction bases: 5.

The rearrangement joins TRBV5-1 to TRBJ2-5; 7 nucleotides align to TRBD1. V shed 4 bases and J 3 bases; nucleotides not matched to a gene: 3. This CDR3 contains 13 residues. Per germline, CDR1 SGHRS and CDR2 YFSETQ. As DNA, the CDR3 is TGCGCCAGCAGCACCCAGGGGGAAGAGACCCAGTACTTC. It yields the protein CASSTQGEETQYF.

This clone was counted only a few times. V is TRBV30 and J is TRBJ1-5; 7 positions agree with TRBD1. Trimming at V came to 0 bases and at J to 5 bases, leaving 1 base not matched to a gene. The germline V gene has CDR1 GTSNPN and CDR2 SVGIG (reference sequence). The CDR3 runs 13 residues. CDR3 sequence: CAWSVQGYQPQHF. Written as DNA, the CDR3 is TGTGCCTGGAGTGTACAGGGGTATCAGCCCCAGCATTTT.

The V gene is TRBV10-3, the J gene TRBJ2-7, with a possible D match to TRBD2 (5 bases). The germline V and J ends were trimmed by 6 bases and 1 base, with 13 bases remaining between them. This CDR3 region has 14 residues. Per germline, CDR1 ENHRY and CDR2 SYGVKD. The CDR3 sequence: CAIREVPGSYEQYF. The CDR3 DNA reads TGTGCCATCAGGGAAGTCCCGGGATCCTACGAGCAGTACTTC.

Only a few counts were recorded for this clone. V is TRBV27 and J is TRBJ2-7; D not certain. This CDR3 is 17 amino acids long. Trimming left V 5 bases short and J 6 bases short, with 26 bases between. The germline V gene has CDR1 MNHEY and CDR2 SMNVEV (reference sequence). This CDR3 reads CASSPTTRYQEVGEQYF. CDR3 nucleotide sequence: TGTGCCAGCAGTCCGACGACCAGATACCAAGAGGTGGGCGAGCAGTACTTC.

The V and J genes are TRBV28 and TRBJ1-5; D call uncertain. This CDR3 is 14 amino acids long. Germline V lookup: CDR1 MDHEN, CDR2 SYDVKM. Trimming took off 10 bases at V and 5 bases at J, with 18 bases between the two ends. As DNA, the CDR3 is TGTGCCACCCGAGATGGTGCGGATGATCAGCCCCAGCATTTT. It specifies CATRDGADDQPQHF.

The J gene is TRBJ2-7, the V gene TRBV29-1, with 7 bases that match TRBD1. In germline, CDR1 is SQVTM, CDR2 ANQGSEA. The CDR3 has 14 residues. V shed 4 bases and J 4 bases; nucleotides not matched to a gene: 10. The CDR3 sequence: CSVGVVQGNYEQYF. CDR3 DNA sequence: TGCAGCGTTGGAGTAGTACAGGGGAATTACGAGCAGTACTTC.

The chain joins TRBV15 to TRBJ2-7, with 16 bases that match TRBD2. The V segment lost 2 bases and the J segment 6 bases; nucleotides outside the gene matches: 4. The CDR3 sequence is 16 residues long. Per the germline V gene, CDR1 is LNHNV and CDR2 is YYDKDF (reference sequence). The CDR3 sequence: CATSRTGTSGRAEQYF. Written as DNA, the CDR3 is TGTGCCACCAGCAGAACCGGGACTAGCGGGAGGGCCGAGCAGTACTTC.

This sequence joins TRBV7-2 and TRBJ2-5; TRBD1 is a possible D gene (5 bases). Trimming shortened V by 8 bases and J by 2 bases, and 18 bases separated the two germline ends. The CDR3 has 15 residues. Germline loops: CDR1 SGHTA, CDR2 FQGNSA. CDR3 bases: TGTGCCAGCGGAACCGATTTCAGGGTACAAGAGACCCAGTACTTC. Amino acid sequence: CASGTDFRVQETQYF.

The V and J genes are TRBV11-2 and TRBJ2-7; a possible D gene is TRBD2 (5 bases). Looked up from germline, CDR1 is SGHAT and CDR2 is FQNNGV. CDR3 length equals 15 residues. V was pared by 0 bases and J by 2 bases, with 11 bases between. The CDR3 loop reads CASSLEGGSAYEQYF. The CDR3 DNA reads TGTGCCAGCAGCTTAGAGGGCGGGTCGGCCTACGAGCAGTACTTC.

This sequence joins TRBV4-2 and TRBJ2-1; 8 nucleotides match TRBD2. The J segment lost 4 bases and the V segment lost 0 bases, leaving 8 bases of the junction unmatched. The CDR3 consists of 17 residues. CDR1 LGHNA and CDR2 YNFKEQ come from the germline V gene. CDR3 in DNA: TGTGCCAGCAGCCAAGATCTTGGCGGGGGGCCTTACAATGAGCAGTTCTTC. Amino acids: CASSQDLGGGPYNEQFF.

This clone was recorded once. The chain has TRBV2 and TRBJ2-7; D gene ambiguous. V was cut by 3 bases and J by 1 base, with 7 bases left in between. CDR3 length equals 13 residues. Per germline, CDR1 SNHLY and CDR2 FYNNEI. The CDR3: CASSEYSSYEQYF. Here the CDR3 DNA reads TGTGCCAGCAGTGAGTACAGTTCCTACGAGCAGTACTTC.

The chain couples TRBV27 to TRBJ2-1; the D is unclear. This CDR3 has 14 residues. Germline V CDR1 and CDR2: MNHEY, SMNVEV (reference sequence). V dropped 0 bases and J dropped 7 bases, with 10 bases sitting between them. The CDR3 here is CASSLSFYFNEQFF. The CDR3 DNA reads TGTGCCAGCAGTTTATCCTTTTACTTTAATGAGCAGTTCTTC.

The genes are TRBV9 and TRBJ2-2; 9 bases are shared with TRBD2. With 4 bases clipped from V and 1 base from J, the junction kept 5 bases outside the gene matches. Germline CDR1 reads SGDLS; CDR2 reads YYNGEE. The length of the CDR3 is 16 residues. The CDR3 DNA reads TGTGCCAGCAGCCCCAGGCGGGGGGGGAACACCGGGGAGCTGTTTTTT. Amino acid sequence: CASSPRRGGNTGELFF.

The chain has TRBV28 and TRBJ2-1; 7 bases are a match to TRBD2. V shed 5 bases, J shed 3 bases, and the junction held 10 bases outside the gene matches. CDR1 is MDHEN, CDR2 SYDVKM, per germline. There are 16 residues in the CDR3. CDR3 in DNA: TGTGCCAGCAGTCCCCTCACTAGCGTACTCTACAATGAGCAGTTCTTC. Amino acid sequence: CASSPLTSVLYNEQFF.

The chain combines TRBV7-6 with TRBJ2-2, with 15 bases fitting TRBD2. The germline V gene has CDR1 SGHVS and CDR2 FNYEAQ. V shed 5 bases, J shed 1 base, and the junction held 5 bases outside the gene matches. This CDR3 spans 18 amino acids. DNA for the CDR3: TGTGCCAGCAGCCCTGGGACTAGCGGGGGGATGAACACCGGGGAGCTGTTTTTT. It specifies CASSPGTSGGMNTGELFF.

The chain carries TRBV7-5 and TRBJ1-5. TRBV7-5 is designated a pseudogene. There are 15 residues in the CDR3. The CDR3 reads CARSPRVSAEQPQHF. For the CDR3, the DNA is TGTGCCAGAAGCCCTCGAGTGAGCGCGGAACAGCCCCAGCATTTT.